This T cell receptor (beta chain) comes out of a study of OX40 agonist ivuxolimab in advanced cancers. As for the study in general: At 75% to 90% male, the cohort had a mean age of 60 years, ranging from roughly 20 to 85.

On this clone: Its specificity is not known.

General observations from the study: CD8+ T cells showed, on average, more clonal expansion than CD4+ cells.

The CDR3 runs to 17 residues. In germline, CDR1 is SEHNR, CDR2 FQNEAQ (reference sequence). The V segment lost 5 bases and the J segment 1 base; nucleotides outside the gene matches: 8. Blood draws occurred at baseline, cycle 4 day 1, and cycle 7 day 1. Sequencing was performed with immunoSEQ multiplex PCR; in TCRdb, only in-frame clones are kept and a portion is missing. The sample lists about 84,000 clones; approximately 93% were seen once. This chain uses TRBV7-9 with TRBJ2-7; 13 bases match TRBD2. This sequence was found in an adult with an advanced solid tumor such as melanoma, head and neck, liver or kidney cancer. Here the sequenced sample was CD4+ or CD8+ T cells sorted from blood, taken in a trial of the OX40 agonist ivuxolimab. The CDR3 region is CASSPGLAGENSYEQYF. The CDR3 nucleotides read TGTGCCAGCAGCCCAGGACTAGCGGGAGAAAATTCCTACGAGCAGTACTTC.